This T cell receptor (beta chain) was sequenced for a study of T cells after yellow fever vaccination. At the level of the study: For low cell numbers, libraries were made with SMART-Seq v4 Ultra Low Input.

Trimming cost V 7 bases and J 7 bases, with 13 bases left between them. The CDR3 length is 13 residues. This clonotype was counted a few times. Antigen specificity is unknown. Study-wide results and limits: Among all clonotypes, a small share was observed in both CD4 and CD8 compartments. Post-booster repertoires contained most primary-vaccination clones again (about 95% CD4, around 88% CD8).

Making TCR cDNA involved 5'RACE template switching, which added UMIs and a universal primer site. TCRdb reanalysed the 5' RACE reads using MiXCR and keeps one entry per CDR3 protein. Of some 340,000 distinct CDR3 sequences in the sample, about 4% were seen once. The J gene is TRBJ1-4, the V gene TRBV12-3 or TRBV12-4; D ambiguous. The sample was PBMCs, taken 5 days after the yellow fever booster vaccination. This clonotype originated in a young man who received the YFV17D yellow fever vaccine. In DNA form, the CDR3 reads TGTGCCAGCACCGTATCGGTAGTTGAAAAACTGTTTTTT. Protein product: CASTVSVVEKLFF.